This T cell receptor beta chain was observed in a study of T cells in Graves' hyperthyroidism and ophthalmopathy (dated by TCRdb to about 2019). Context from the whole study: Peripheral blood samples were taken at the time of initial diagnosis, prior to any treatment. According to the paper, TCR Vbeta CDR3 sequencing was carried out on approximately 140 peripheral blood samples, which came from fewer than 50 ophthalmopathy, under 85 hyperthyroidism and approximately 17 progressor patients. In addition, the study compared T-cell repertoires in thyroid tissue and in blood from roughly six Graves' hyperthyroidism patients. Prospective prediction of ophthalmopathy was tested in an independent validation cohort consisting of 18 to 20 hyperthyroidism patients and about 17 patients who later progressed to ophthalmopathy. For training and testing, the 100 or so patients in the discovery cohort were randomly divided in a 7:3 ratio. To identify TCR V-J signatures that set the groups apart, the researchers used a discovery cohort of 100 patients, made up of 40 to 45 with Graves' ophthalmopathy and 57 with stable Graves' hyperthyroidism. After sampling, hyperthyroidism patients received methimazole starting at 30 mg daily, and ophthalmopathy patients received high-dose intravenous methylprednisolone. Here is what the overall study found, with its caveats: Sample size was not statistically predetermined, and blinding of investigators to group allocation was not performed. Ophthalmopathy was separated from stable hyperthyroidism by a 13 V-J signature model, with around 90% sensitivity and 81% to 82% specificity obtained in cross-validation and 80%/75% obtained in testing. Most expanded thyroid clonotypes (frequency above 0.001) were also found in blood, which suggests that blood repertoires may mirror thyroid immune responses. In validation, the model predicted progression to ophthalmopathy a median of about 5.9 months before onset, with around 70% sensitivity and about 75% specificity.

Turning to this clonotype: There is no known antigen for this receptor. No base-level quality is on record; no much larger clone is a single base apart.

TCR beta CDR3 regions were amplified from RNA transcripts. A first-round RT-PCR of the TCR CDR3 used the HTBI primer set with the Qiagen OneStep RT-PCR kit. A second multiplex PCR round built the libraries, followed by size selection and purification. Libraries were sequenced paired-end with 100 bp reads on an Illumina HiSeq2000. The paper's processing steps were these. SOAPnuke was used to process the raw data, throwing out any read that contained adapters or uncalled bases, had a mean Phred below 15, or lacked an exact constant-primer or identifier match. COPE v1.2.5 was used to merge the high-quality paired reads, and each unique nucleotide sequence was defined as a clonotype. MiTCR v1.1 was used to align the clonotypes against IMGT TRBV, TRBD and TRBJ reference segments. Analysis was restricted to V-J combinations with a frequency above 0.0001, which covered roughly 99% of repertoires. The TCS score was defined as the ratio of F50 (clonal expansion) to E x V (chaos), calculated using BLOSUM62-based TCRdist between CDR3 peptides within each V-J. Welch's t-statistics and random forest reduced roughly 530 V-J features to roughly 13, which were used in a naive Bayes classifier (R e1071). Starting from the raw public reads, TCRdb applied fastp trimming at Q25, assembled clones with MiXCR and retained in-frame beta chains. Entries are consolidated by CDR3 protein sequence, retaining the most common genes and DNA. V and J calls and clone size were set by TCRdb, not the authors. In all, the sample holds approximately 370,000 distinct CDR3 sequences, and 15% of those were seen once. 32% of the sample is taken by the ten largest.

There are 12 amino acids in the CDR3, from cysteine to phenylalanine inclusive. Just CDR3 DNA is preserved here, 36 bases in frame from base 1. CDR1 SQVTM and CDR2 ANQGSEA are derived from the germline V gene. V lost 7 bases and J lost 5 bases, and the count of bases not matched to a germline gene is 7. Stable Graves' hyperthyroidism was defined as no progression to ophthalmopathy during 18 months of follow-up. Hyperthyroidism patients were aged 18 to 65 years and newly diagnosed, with disease duration of less than 2 months. Any patient with an uncontrolled infection, another autoimmune disease, pregnancy or lactation was excluded. Diagnoses relied on clinical symptoms, serum thyroxine and TRAb, thyroid ultrasound and orbital computed tomography. PBMCs were separated from 8 to 10 ml of fresh peripheral blood using Ficoll-Paque density gradient centrifugation. Trizol reagent was used to extract total RNA, and RNA quality was then checked on an Agilent 2100 Bioanalyzer.

The rearranged chain carries TRBV29-1 and TRBJ1-2, with TRBD1 identical over 7 junction bases. The sequenced material came from blood. This clonotype was obtained from a woman aged 30 to 39 with Graves' hyperthyroidism. The encoded CDR3 is CSEGDSDYGYTF. The DNA sequence reads TGCAGCGAGGGGGACAGCGATTATGGCTACACCTTC.